This T cell receptor (beta chain) was captured by sequencing in a study of glioma-infiltrating T cells after dendritic cell vaccination. Regarding the study as a whole: No direct clonality-survival link was found; a diverse polyclonal response may matter.

Noted time point: after dendritic cell vaccination, including at tumor progression/relapse. The data were produced by immunoSEQ multiplex PCR, yet TCRdb's version contains in-frame clones alone and is incomplete. The sample has 85,000 or so clones; 85% are singletons. J was trimmed by 1 base and V by 6 bases; bases with no gene match: 1. The germline V gene has CDR1 MNHEY and CDR2 SMNVEV (reference sequence). The CDR3 sequence is 13 residues long. Remarks on this clone: Its antigen is not known.

This sequence originates from a human donor with glioblastoma. This chain links TRBV27 with TRBJ2-7; the match to TRBD1 covers 9 bases. The sample was blood, taken after dendritic cell vaccination. CDR3 sequence (DNA): TGTGCCAGCAGGGGACAGGGTTCCTACGAGCAGTACTTC. It specifies CASRGQGSYEQYF.